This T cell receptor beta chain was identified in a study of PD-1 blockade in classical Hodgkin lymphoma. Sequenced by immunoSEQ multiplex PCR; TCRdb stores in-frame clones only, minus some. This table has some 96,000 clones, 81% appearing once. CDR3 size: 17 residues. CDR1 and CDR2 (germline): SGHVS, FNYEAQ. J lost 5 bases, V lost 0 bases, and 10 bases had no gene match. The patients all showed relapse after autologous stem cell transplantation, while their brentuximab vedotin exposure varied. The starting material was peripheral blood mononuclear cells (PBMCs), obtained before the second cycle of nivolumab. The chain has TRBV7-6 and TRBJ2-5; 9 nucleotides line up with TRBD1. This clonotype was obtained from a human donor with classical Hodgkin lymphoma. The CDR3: CASSLARDRVRRETQYF. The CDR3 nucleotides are TGTGCCAGCAGCTTAGCAAGGGACAGGGTCCGGCGGGAGACCCAGTACTTC.